What follows are 32 T cell receptor beta chains derived from one specimen sequenced in a study of T cells in localized non-small cell lung cancer (dated by TCRdb to about 2020). To prepare the library, the immunoSEQ multiplex PCR assay was applied. Not all clones reach the TCRdb copy of this immuneACCESS table, which keeps in-frame sequences only. Checked studies attribute under half of the gap to unresolved V genes and leave the rest unexplained. The sample table lists tens of thousands of clones, approximately 90% of them with a count of one. The ten largest make up just under 20% of the sample. Source: peripheral blood, taken before any cancer treatment. Receptors were obtained from a man aged 35 to 69 with stage I lung adenocarcinoma.

The V call is TRBV7-9, the J call TRBJ2-3; D not resolved. The CDR3 runs 13 residues. From germline, CDR1 is SEHNR and CDR2 FQNEAQ (reference sequence). Trimming removed 5 bases at V and 1 base at J, with 7 bases between. CDR3 sequence: CASSERGTDTQYF. Written as DNA, the CDR3 is TGTGCCAGCAGCGAACGGGGCACAGATACGCAGTATTTT.

V gene TRBV11-3 combines with J gene TRBJ2-3; 9 positions match TRBD2. The trim removed 1 base at V and 5 bases at J, leaving 4 bases unmatched. Germline loops: CDR1 SGHNT, CDR2 YENEEA. The CDR3 loop spans 15 amino acids. DNA for the CDR3: TGTGCCAGCAGCTTAGTAGCGGGAGCATTAGATACGCAGTATTTT. It translates to CASSLVAGALDTQYF.

The chain employs TRBV9 and TRBJ1-5, with D perhaps matching TRBD1 (5 bases). The V and J ends lost 3 bases and 3 bases respectively, with 13 bases between them. Per germline, CDR1 SGDLS and CDR2 YYNGEE. This CDR3 contains 15 residues. Written as DNA, the CDR3 is TGTGCCAGCAGCGAGGGGAACGGAGACAATCAGCCCCAGCATTTT. Amino acid sequence: CASSEGNGDNQPQHF.

The V call is TRBV10-3, the J call TRBJ2-2, with D unresolved. The CDR3 covers 13 residues. Germline V CDR1 and CDR2: ENHRY, SYGVKD. Trimming took off 10 bases at V and 9 bases at J, with 18 bases between the two ends. CDR3 nucleotides: TGTGCCAGTCAGGTAACAAGACACCGGGAGCTGTTTTTT. Translated: CASQVTRHRELFF.

The chain recombines TRBV7-2 with TRBJ1-6; TRBD1 is a possible D gene (5 bases). V shed 1 base and J shed 7 bases, with 14 bases lying between them. The CDR3 loop spans 16 amino acids. The V gene's germline CDR1 is SGHTA and CDR2 FQGNSA. The CDR3 sequence: CASSLGAGLGNSPLHF. CDR3 bases: TGTGCCAGCAGCTTAGGAGCAGGGTTAGGGAATTCACCCCTCCACTTT.

The rearrangement joins TRBV7-2 to TRBJ1-5; D might be TRBD1 (6 bases). The V end lost 2 bases, the J end lost 4 bases, and 12 bases lay between the germline ends. CDR3 size: 15 residues. Germline loops: CDR1 SGHTA, CDR2 FQGNSA. This CDR3 is CASSLTVQGNQPQHF. In nucleotides, the CDR3 is TGTGCCAGCAGCTTAACAGTACAGGGTAATCAGCCCCAGCATTTT.

This clone was detected only once. This chain uses TRBV7-9 with TRBJ1-4; 7 positions agree with TRBD1. The ends lost 5 bases at V and 8 bases at J; junction bases unmatched: 8. The CDR3 has 14 residues. The germline CDR1 and CDR2 sequences are SEHNR and FQNEAQ (reference sequence). This chain's CDR3 is CASSIRQGGEKLFF. CDR3 bases: TGTGCCAGCAGCATAAGACAGGGCGGCGAAAAACTGTTTTTT.

The CDR3 is CASSIMLLAGGGNEQFF. As DNA, the CDR3 is TGTGCCAGTAGTATAATGCTACTAGCGGGAGGGGGCAATGAGCAGTTCTTC. The V call is TRBV19, the J call TRBJ2-1; 13 bases are shared with TRBD2. Trimming at V came to 2 bases and at J to 6 bases, leaving 7 bases not matched to a gene. The V gene's germline CDR1 is LNHDA and CDR2 SQIVND (reference sequence). The CDR3 is 17 amino acids.

The rearrangement joins TRBV29-1 to TRBJ2-1; 7 bases are shared with TRBD2. This CDR3 has 14 residues. J lost 7 bases, V lost 7 bases, and 13 bases had no gene match. Looked up from germline, CDR1 is SQVTM and CDR2 is ANQGSEA. The CDR3, as DNA: TGCAGCGACGACTTGCCGGGACTAATAAATGAGCAGTTCTTC. This encodes CSDDLPGLINEQFF.

This rearrangement joins TRBV5-6 to TRBJ1-2; a possible D gene is TRBD1 (5 bases). Germline-derived CDR1 and CDR2 are SGHDT and YYEEEE. V was cut by 2 bases and J by 0 bases, with 11 bases left in between. The CDR3 has 15 amino acids. In DNA form, the CDR3 reads TGTGCCAGCAGCTTCCCAGGGAGCACTAACTATGGCTACACCTTC. Translating it yields CASSFPGSTNYGYTF.

The rearrangement joins TRBV30 to TRBJ1-1; a weak D match, TRBD1 (6 bases). The V gene lost 0 bases and the J gene lost 1 base, with 6 bases spanning the gap. The CDR3 has 13 residues. Per germline, CDR1 GTSNPN and CDR2 SVGIG (reference sequence). This CDR3 is CAWSVQGNTEAFF. The CDR3 nucleotides are TGTGCCTGGAGTGTACAGGGGAACACTGAAGCTTTCTTT.

This chain joins TRBV25-1 and TRBJ2-5, with D possibly TRBD2 on 6 matching bases. With 1 base removed from V and 4 bases from J, the gap between germline ends came to 16 bases. The CDR3 contains 16 residues. The germline V gene has CDR1 MGHDK and CDR2 SYGVNS. Written as DNA, the CDR3 is TGTGCCAGCAGTGAATTGGCAGGGCGGGACGTAGAGACCCAGTACTTC. This translates into CASSELAGRDVETQYF.

The gene calls are TRBV18 and TRBJ1-5, with a tentative D call TRBD1 (5 bases). The germline CDR1 and CDR2 sequences are KGHSH and LQKENI. V gave up 2 bases and J gave up 5 bases, with 7 bases separating them. CDR3 length: 13 amino acids. CDR3 nucleotide sequence: TGTGCCAGCTCACCAGGGACCTATCAGCCCCAGCATTTT. Translating gives CASSPGTYQPQHF. Full variable domain (missing parts from reference TRBV18 and TRBJ1-5): NAGVMQNPRHLVRRRGQEARLRCSPMKGHSHVYWYRQLPEEGLKFMVYLQKENIIDESGMPKERFSAEFPKEGPSILRIQQVVRGDSAAYFCASSPGTYQPQHFGDGTRLSIL.

The rearrangement joins TRBV7-8 to TRBJ2-1; TRBD2 agrees at 9 bases. The CDR3 contains 15 residues. V trimming: 1 base; J trimming: 8 bases; junction bases outside the gene matches: 6. The germline V gene encodes CDR1 SGHVS and CDR2 FQNEAQ. The DNA for the CDR3 is TGTGCCAGCAGCTTAGAATGGCTAGCGGGATATGAGCAGTTCTTC. Amino acids: CASSLEWLAGYEQFF.

CDR3 residues: CASSLSPDAMDTIYF. The CDR3 DNA follows: TGTGCCAGCAGCTTGTCCCCCGACGCGATGGACACCATATATTTT. V gene TRBV7-2 combines with J gene TRBJ1-3; no reliable D call. This CDR3 is built from 15 residues. Germline CDR1 is SGHTA and CDR2 is FQGNSA. V lost 3 bases and J lost 8, with 17 bases in between.

The chain uses TRBV5-1 and TRBJ2-5; 7 positions match TRBD1. After removal of 5 bases from V and 2 bases from J, the junction contained 3 bases not matched to a gene. The CDR3 length is 13 residues. The germline gives CDR1 SGHRS, CDR2 YFSETQ. CDR3 coding DNA: TGCGCCAGCAGTTGGGACAGACAAGAGACCCAGTACTTC. Translated, it gives CASSWDRQETQYF.

The chain combines TRBV6-4 with TRBJ2-3, with D perhaps TRBD1 (6 bases). The CDR3 contains 15 residues. V was shortened by 4 bases and J by 0 bases, with 11 bases between the two germline ends. Germline V gene lookup returns CDR1 MRHNA and CDR2 SNTAGT. The CDR3: CASSARGQSTDTQYF. The DNA of the CDR3 is TGTGCCAGCAGTGCGAGAGGACAGAGCACAGATACGCAGTATTTT.

The CDR3 nucleotides read TGTGCCAGCAGCTACGAGCAGTACTTC. Protein product: CASSYEQYF. The genes are TRBV5-6 and TRBJ2-7; D unclear. The CDR3 has 9 amino acids. The V gene's germline CDR1 is SGHDT and CDR2 YYEEEE. Trimming took 3 bases from V and 5 from J, leaving 0 bases between them.

The CDR3 sequence is CASSQESSTDTQYF. Written as DNA, the CDR3 is TGTGCCAGCAGCCAAGAATCTAGCACAGATACGCAGTATTTT. V and J are TRBV14 and TRBJ2-3, with unresolved D. V was shortened by 0 bases and J by 0 bases, with 4 bases between the two germline ends. The CDR3 covers 14 residues. Germline values: CDR1 SGHDN, CDR2 FVKESK. Combining the CDR3 with reference TRBV14 and TRBJ2-3 gives the whole variable domain EAGVTQFPSHSVIEKGQTVTLRCDPISGHDNLYWYRRVMGKEIKFLLHFVKESKQDESGMPNNRFLAERTGGTYSTLKVQPAELEDSGVYFCASSQESSTDTQYFGPGTRLTVL.

The J gene is TRBJ1-2, the V gene TRBV18, with D possibly TRBD1 on 6 matching bases. CDR3 length: 15 residues. Germline CDR1 is KGHSH and CDR2 is LQKENI. V was clipped by 6 bases and J by 0 bases, with 14 bases between them. As DNA, the CDR3 is TGTGCCAGCTCCCCTGGGACACCCGCTAACTATGGCTACACCTTC. It codes for CASSPGTPANYGYTF.

V and J are TRBV28 and TRBJ2-5, with 9 bases lining up with TRBD1. The CDR3 sequence is 16 residues long. The germline V gene has CDR1 MDHEN and CDR2 SYDVKM. The trim removed 4 bases at V and 5 bases at J, leaving 11 bases unmatched. CDR3 region: CASSSSSLGTGETQYF. CDR3 DNA: TGTGCCAGCAGTTCGTCTTCACTCGGGACAGGGGAGACCCAGTACTTC.

V gene TRBV4-2 combines with J gene TRBJ2-2; D possibly matches TRBD1 or TRBD2 (6 bases each). This CDR3 contains 17 residues. CDR1 and CDR2 from the germline V gene are LGHNA and YNFKEQ. The V and J ends lost 0 bases and 4 bases respectively, with 15 bases between them. CDR3 in DNA: TGTGCCAGCAGCCAAGATTATCCGGGGGCCGGCACCGGGGAGCTGTTTTTT. It encodes CASSQDYPGAGTGELFF.

A single count supports this clone. The chain has TRBV28 and TRBJ1-5; D unresolved. V was clipped by 6 bases and J by 7 bases, with 25 bases between them. Per the germline V gene, CDR1 is MDHEN and CDR2 is SYDVKM. The length of the CDR3 is 17 residues. The CDR3 DNA reads as TGTGCCAGCAGGCACGCCCGGGATCCATCTCTTTGGCAGCCCCAGCATTTT. This gives the protein CASRHARDPSLWQPQHF.

V gene TRBV19 combines with J gene TRBJ1-4, with 7 bases matching TRBD1. This CDR3 region has 15 residues. Germline lookup yields CDR1 LNHDA and CDR2 SQIVND (reference sequence). The V segment lost 5 bases and the J segment 5 bases; nucleotides outside the gene matches: 8. The CDR3, as DNA: TGTGCCAGTAGTCGATGGGACAGCCTCAATGAAAAACTGTTTTTT. It is translated as CASSRWDSLNEKLFF.

The chain couples TRBV5-1 to TRBJ2-5, with 12 bases matching TRBD1. J was trimmed by 2 bases and V by 7 bases; bases with no gene match: 3. CDR3 length equals 14 residues. Germline CDR1 and CDR2: SGHRS and YFSETQ. CDR3 sequence: CASGDRGPQETQYF. CDR3 nucleotides: TGCGCCAGCGGGGACAGGGGGCCGCAAGAGACCCAGTACTTC.

The rearrangement joins TRBV5-4 to TRBJ2-7; TRBD2 aligns across 10 bases. Losses at the gene ends were 2 bases for V and 0 bases for J; bases not matched to a gene: 11. Germline V gene lookup returns CDR1 SGHNT and CDR2 YYREEE (reference sequence). CDR3 length: 18 amino acids. CDR3 region: CASSLSGSGRLSSYEQYF. The DNA for the CDR3 is TGTGCCAGCAGCTTAAGTGGTAGCGGGAGGTTAAGCTCCTACGAGCAGTACTTC.

J is TRBJ2-7 and V is TRBV28, with 8 nucleotides matching TRBD1. V was pared by 5 bases and J by 1 base, with 7 bases of the junction left unmatched. The germline gives CDR1 MDHEN, CDR2 SYDVKM. This CDR3 comprises 15 residues. CDR3 in amino acids: CASSPGTGDSYEQYF. CDR3 DNA: TGTGCCAGCAGTCCCGGGACAGGAGATTCCTACGAGCAGTACTTC. The whole variable domain, filled in from reference TRBV28 and TRBJ2-7, reads DVKVTQSSRYLVKRTGEKVFLECVQDMDHENMFWYRQDPGLGLRLIYFSYDVKMKEKGDIPEGYSVSREKKERFSLILESASTNQTSMYLCASSPGTGDSYEQYFGPGTRLTVT.

The CDR3 region is CASSPRSDNEKLFF. The CDR3, as DNA: TGTGCCAGCTCACCACGGTCAGATAATGAAAAACTGTTTTTT. The chain has TRBV18 and TRBJ1-4; D ambiguous. Germline CDR1 KGHSH, CDR2 LQKENI. This CDR3 contains 14 residues. V lost 1 base, J lost 4 bases, and 7 bases lay in between.

The chain links TRBV2 to TRBJ2-5, with 10 bases matching TRBD2. CDR3 size: 15 residues. Per germline, CDR1 SNHLY and CDR2 FYNNEI. J gave up 6 bases and V 2 bases, and 6 bases lay outside the gene matches. CDR3 residues: CASSEQREGLKTQYF. In DNA, the CDR3 is TGTGCCAGCAGTGAACAGCGGGAGGGCCTAAAGACCCAGTACTTC.

The V and J genes are TRBV7-6 and TRBJ2-7; TRBD1 aligns across 7 bases. Germline loops: CDR1 SGHVS, CDR2 FNYEAQ. V was pared by 5 bases and J by 7 bases, with 5 bases of the junction left unmatched. CDR3 size: 12 residues. The CDR3 region is CASSPTGWEQYF. CDR3 DNA: TGTGCCAGCAGCCCGACAGGGTGGGAGCAGTACTTC.

The chain carries TRBV5-6 and TRBJ2-7, with 7 bases lining up with TRBD2. The CDR3 runs 14 residues. V gave up 0 bases and J gave up 2 bases; unmatched junction bases: 2. The germline CDR1 and CDR2 sequences are SGHDT and YYEEEE. The CDR3 reads CASSLAGLAYEQYF. The DNA for the CDR3 is TGTGCCAGCAGCTTGGCCGGACTAGCCTACGAGCAGTACTTC.

V usage is TRBV5-1 and J usage is TRBJ2-7; the match to TRBD2 covers 10 bases. V was clipped by 4 bases and J by 6 bases; unmatched bases: 7. The germline CDR1 and CDR2 sequences are SGHRS and YFSETQ. CDR3 size: 14 residues. The CDR3 bases are TGCGCCAGCAGCCCTAGCGGGAGAGTAGGCGAGCAGTACTTC. Its translation is CASSPSGRVGEQYF.